This TCR beta chain was sequenced for a study of blood T cell repertoires in COVID-19. Libraries were prepared by immunoSEQ multiplex PCR; TCRdb keeps only in-frame clonotypes and omits some of them. The top ten hold about a fifth of the sample, which has about 180,000 clones, roughly 90% seen once. The CDR3 totals 14 residues. Germline V gives CDR1 SGHRS, CDR2 YFSETQ. V lost 3 bases and J 6 bases, leaving 15 bases between the germline ends. The V call is TRBV5-1, the J call TRBJ1-2; a weak D match, TRBD1 (6 bases). This receptor was identified in a man aged 65-85 years with active or convalescent COVID-19. The sample comprised peripheral blood. CDR3 protein: CASSSKGGFDGYTF. CDR3 nucleotide sequence: TGCGCCAGCAGCTCTAAGGGGGGGTTTGATGGCTACACCTTC.